This entry lists 30 T cell receptor beta chains sequenced from one sample in a study of CD8+ T cells in alopecia areata. cDNA serving as the sequencing template came from extracted, reverse transcribed RNA. The method was immunoSEQ multiplex PCR; TCRdb's version includes in-frame clones alone and lacks a portion of them. The profile covers about 280,000 clones, with roughly 50% appearing a single time and less than 2% taken by the ten largest. The treatment denotes: oral pan-JAK inhibitor, 5-10 mg twice daily. The sequences come from CD4+ T cells sorted from blood, collected at week 24, from a patient treated with tofacitinib. The source is a human donor with alopecia areata.

This rearrangement joins TRBV5-6 to TRBJ2-6; weak D call: TRBD2 (5 bases). This CDR3 contains 17 residues. The germline V and J ends were trimmed by 4 bases and 0 bases, with 14 bases remaining between them. Per germline, CDR1 SGHDT and CDR2 YYEEEE. In DNA form, the CDR3 reads TGTGCCAGCAGCCCGTTTTTTGGGAGCTCTGGGGCCAACGTCCTGACTTTC. Its translation is CASSPFFGSSGANVLTF.

The gene calls are TRBV30 and TRBJ1-1; 7 bases fit TRBD1. The CDR3 loop spans 12 amino acids. Germline CDR1 GTSNPN, CDR2 SVGIG (reference sequence). Trimming cost V 5 bases and J 4 bases; bases outside gene matches: 4. The DNA for the CDR3 is TGTGCCTGGGAACAGGGGATCACTGAAGCTTTCTTT. It is translated as CAWEQGITEAFF.

This clone was counted only a few times. The chain couples TRBV7-9 to TRBJ2-1; D perhaps matches TRBD2 (6 bases). The V gene's germline CDR1 is SEHNR and CDR2 FQNEAQ (reference sequence). The CDR3 has 17 amino acids. V was trimmed by 4 bases and J by 8 bases, leaving 24 bases between them. CDR3 sequence reads: CASSSGRLAVGGYEQFF. DNA for the CDR3: TGTGCCAGCAGCTCCGGTCGACTGGCCGTTGGAGGGTATGAGCAGTTCTTC.

This sequence joins TRBV18 and TRBJ1-2; D might be TRBD1 (5 bases). V lost 1 base, J lost 4 bases, and 16 bases lay in between. In germline, CDR1 is KGHSH, CDR2 LQKENI. This CDR3 comprises 16 residues. CDR3 bases: TGTGCCAGCTCACCACGCGAGGGGAGTCTAACCTATGGCTACACCTTC. Protein sequence: CASSPREGSLTYGYTF.

J is TRBJ2-5 and V is TRBV7-9, with TRBD2 identical over 7 bases. V lost 5 bases to trimming and J lost 1 base; unmatched junction nucleotides: 10. Looked up from germline, CDR1 is SEHNR and CDR2 is FQNEAQ (reference sequence). This CDR3 region has 16 residues. The DNA of the CDR3 is TGTGCCAGCAGCCCCCGCCCGGCTAGCGGCCAAGAGACCCAGTACTTC. Its protein product is CASSPRPASGQETQYF.

This clone has just a few counts. This chain links TRBV7-9 with TRBJ2-7; tentative D call: TRBD1 (6 bases). This CDR3 comprises 15 residues. V dropped 5 bases and J dropped 0 bases, with 14 bases sitting between them. Per the germline V gene, CDR1 is SEHNR and CDR2 is FQNEAQ (reference sequence). The CDR3 region is CASSPPDSFSYEQYF. CDR3 DNA: TGTGCCAGCAGCCCCCCGGACAGCTTCTCCTACGAGCAGTACTTC.

The CDR3 spells CASTKTNAEAFF. The CDR3 DNA follows: TGTGCCAGCACAAAAACAAATGCTGAAGCTTTCTTT. The gene calls are TRBV2 and TRBJ1-1; D remains ambiguous. Trimming took 7 bases from V and 6 from J, leaving 12 bases between them. Germline CDR1 SNHLY, CDR2 FYNNEI. The CDR3 has 12 amino acids. Filled out from reference TRBV2 and TRBJ1-1, the complete variable domain reads EPEVTQTPSHQVTQMGQEVILRCVPISNHLYFYWYRQILGQKVEFLVSFYNNEISEKSEIFDDQFSVERPDGSNFTLKIRSTKLEDSAMYFCASTKTNAEAFFGQGTRLTVV.

The chain employs TRBV28 and TRBJ2-7; D could derive from TRBD1 or TRBD2 (5 bases each). V was clipped by 3 bases and J by 3 bases, with 12 bases between them. This CDR3 region has 14 residues. Per germline, CDR1 MDHEN and CDR2 SYDVKM. The CDR3: CASSLLEGIYEQYF. CDR3 DNA sequence: TGTGCCAGCAGTTTGCTAGAGGGGATCTACGAGCAGTACTTC. The variable domain in full, completed from reference TRBV28 and TRBJ2-7, reads DVKVTQSSRYLVKRTGEKVFLECVQDMDHENMFWYRQDPGLGLRLIYFSYDVKMKEKGDIPEGYSVSREKKERFSLILESASTNQTSMYLCASSLLEGIYEQYFGPGTRLTVT.

This clone has only a few counts. The chain is built from TRBV19 and TRBJ1-6, with 7 bases that match TRBD1. CDR3 length: 15 amino acids. The germline V gene encodes CDR1 LNHDA and CDR2 SQIVND (reference sequence). J gave up 6 bases and V 4 bases, and 6 bases lay outside the gene matches. CDR3 loop: CASSTDRRSNSPLHF. The DNA for the CDR3 is TGTGCCAGTAGTACGGACAGGCGGTCTAATTCACCCCTCCACTTT. The full variable domain, in which reference TRBV19 and TRBJ1-6 provide the parts outside the CDR3, is DGGITQSPKYLFRKEGQNVTLSCEQNLNHDAMYWYRQDPGQGLRLIYYSQIVNDFQKGDIAEGYSVSREKKESFPLTVTSAQKNPTAFYLCASSTDRRSNSPLHFGNGTRLTVT.

This clone occurred a few times. This chain links TRBV7-2 with TRBJ2-1; D perhaps matches TRBD1 (5 bases). The V end was cut by 0 bases, the J end by 6 bases, with 12 bases between. Germline V CDR1 and CDR2: SGHTA, FQGNSA. The CDR3 spans 15 residues. Here the CDR3 reads CASSLARPGSNEQFF. CDR3 nucleotide sequence: TGTGCCAGCAGCTTAGCGCGGCCAGGGTCCAATGAGCAGTTCTTC.

The genes are TRBV30 and TRBJ2-3; TRBD1 might be the D (6 bases). In germline, CDR1 is GTSNPN, CDR2 SVGIG (reference sequence). The CDR3 extends over 14 amino acids. V was pared by 7 bases and J by 1 base, with 15 bases between. DNA for the CDR3: TGTGCCTACAAACAGGGAACAGGCACAGATACGCAGTATTTT. Translation gives CAYKQGTGTDTQYF.

The genes are TRBV15 and TRBJ1-5, with D perhaps matching TRBD1 (6 bases). The CDR3 runs 17 residues. The V gene's germline CDR1 is LNHNV and CDR2 YYDKDF (reference sequence). V was cut by 3 bases and J by 1 base, with 16 bases left in between. As DNA, the CDR3 is TGTGCCACCAGCAGTCAACGCAGGGGAGCCAGCAATCAGCCCCAGCATTTT. This encodes CATSSQRRGASNQPQHF. The full variable domain, completed using reference TRBV15 and TRBJ1-5, is DAMVIQNPRYQVTQFGKPVTLSCSQTLNHNVMYWYQQKSSQAPKLLFHYYDKDFNNEADTPDNFQSRRPNTSFCFLDIRSPGLGDTAMYLCATSSQRRGASNQPQHFGDGTRLSIL.

A few counts support this clone. This CDR3 is CASSSTVRSSYNEQFF. CDR3 nucleotides: TGTGCCAGCAGTTCGACAGTCAGGAGCTCCTACAATGAGCAGTTCTTC. This chain uses TRBV28 with TRBJ2-1; weak D call: TRBD1 (5 bases). The CDR3 loop spans 16 amino acids. Trimming left V 4 bases short and J 0 bases short, with 13 bases between. Per the germline V gene, CDR1 is MDHEN and CDR2 is SYDVKM.

The genes are TRBV18 and TRBJ2-7; 8 positions agree with TRBD1. The V segment lost 5 bases and the J segment 5 bases; nucleotides outside the gene matches: 2. The CDR3 is 12 residues long. The V gene's germline CDR1 is KGHSH and CDR2 LQKENI. CDR3: CASSAGGNEQYF. The CDR3 DNA reads as TGTGCCAGCTCAGCAGGGGGCAACGAGCAGTACTTC.

In this sample, this clone turned up a few times. V gene TRBV14 combines with J gene TRBJ1-3; a possible D gene is TRBD1 (5 bases). This CDR3 region has 14 residues. V lost 7 bases and J lost 4, with 14 bases in between. The germline V gene encodes CDR1 SGHDN and CDR2 FVKESK. The CDR3 loop reads CASKVSGSGNTIYF. As DNA, the CDR3 is TGTGCCAGCAAGGTGTCAGGGTCCGGAAACACCATATATTTT.

This chain uses TRBV7-2 with TRBJ1-6; D gene uncertain. Trimming pared 1 base from V and 0 bases from J, leaving 10 bases between. Germline V gene sequence: CDR1 SGHTA, CDR2 FQGNSA. The CDR3 loop spans 17 amino acids. The DNA for the CDR3 is TGTGCCAGCAGCTTAGTCGGCGTTAGCTCCTATAATTCACCCCTCCACTTT. Its translation is CASSLVGVSSYNSPLHF.

About this clone itself: Additional DNA sequences in this sample encode the identical CDR3. CDR3 sequence (DNA): TGTGCCAGTAGTAAGACAGGGAACACTGAAGCTTTCTTT. Protein: CASSKTGNTEAFF. This chain uses TRBV19 with TRBJ1-1, with D maybe TRBD1 (6 bases). Trimming took off 4 bases at V and 1 base at J, with 7 bases between the two ends. Germline values: CDR1 LNHDA, CDR2 SQIVND (reference sequence). This CDR3 comprises 13 residues.

The chain carries TRBV2 and TRBJ2-1; 7 bases are shared with TRBD1. V lost 6 bases, J lost 6 bases, and 11 bases stayed unmatched. The germline CDR1 and CDR2 sequences are SNHLY and FYNNEI. This CDR3 has 15 amino acids. This CDR3 is CASSYTETGANEQFF. CDR3 DNA sequence: TGTGCCAGCAGCTATACCGAAACAGGGGCCAATGAGCAGTTCTTC.

The CDR3 spells CASSLDRNTEAFF. The CDR3 DNA reads TGTGCCAGCAGCCTGGACAGGAACACTGAAGCTTTCTTT. This rearrangement joins TRBV4-2 to TRBJ1-1, with a tentative D call TRBD1 (6 bases). The length of the CDR3 is 13 residues. Trimming removed 4 bases at V and 1 base at J, with 7 bases between. Germline values: CDR1 LGHNA, CDR2 YNFKEQ.

The V gene is TRBV29-1, the J gene TRBJ2-2; D call uncertain. Trimming pared 3 bases from V and 1 base from J, leaving 9 bases between. The V gene's germline CDR1 is SQVTM and CDR2 ANQGSEA. The CDR3 is made up of 14 amino acids. CDR3 DNA: TGCAGCGTTGATCTGGGGAAGAACACCGGGGAGCTGTTTTTT. Encoded protein: CSVDLGKNTGELFF.

The chain combines TRBV25-1 with TRBJ2-5, with D possibly TRBD2 on 6 matching bases. V was cut by 8 bases and J by 0 bases, with 16 bases left in between. There are 15 residues in the CDR3. Germline assignment: CDR1 MGHDK and CDR2 SYGVNS. The CDR3 reads CASGELAVYQETQYF. The CDR3 DNA reads TGTGCCAGCGGGGAACTAGCCGTATACCAAGAGACCCAGTACTTC.

The chain recombines TRBV2 with TRBJ2-5; D gene uncertain. Germline V CDR1 and CDR2: SNHLY, FYNNEI. This CDR3 is built from 11 residues. Trimming removed 7 bases from V and 5 bases from J, with 8 bases in between. Here the CDR3 reads CASNSRETQYF. Here the CDR3 DNA reads TGTGCCAGCAACTCACGGGAGACCCAGTACTTC.

The chain links TRBV4-2 to TRBJ2-5, with D possibly being TRBD1 (5 bases). The CDR3 runs to 13 residues. The germline V gene encodes CDR1 LGHNA and CDR2 YNFKEQ. The CDR3, as DNA: TGTGCTCCCAAAAAGGGGTCGGTTGAGACCCAGTACTTC. Encoded protein: CAPKKGSVETQYF.

This clone was detected a few times. The germline gene is not matched at one end of the junction; a read error may be the cause. The V call is TRBV28, the J call TRBJ2-7; D tentatively reads TRBD1 or TRBD2 (5 bases each). Germline CDR1 is MDHEN and CDR2 is SYDVKM. CDR3 size: 16 residues. The DNA of the CDR3 is TGCGCCAGCAGTACGGGGCGTAGCGTCCTCTCCTACGAGCAGTACTTC. This codes for CASSTGRSVLSYEQYF.

V is TRBV7-2 and J is TRBJ2-5, with 9 bases identical to TRBD2. From germline, CDR1 is SGHTA and CDR2 FQGNSA. Trimming at V came to 3 bases and at J to 5 bases, leaving 4 bases not matched to a gene. The CDR3 is 14 amino acids. The CDR3 nucleotides are TGTGCCAGCAGCTTGGTAGCGGGGGCCGAGACCCAGTACTTC. Translated, it gives CASSLVAGAETQYF. Variable domain in full (rest from reference TRBV7-2 and TRBJ2-5): GAGVSQSPSNKVTEKGKDVELRCDPISGHTALYWYRQSLGQGLEFLIYFQGNSAPDKSGLPSDRFSAERTGGSVSTLTIQRTQQEDSAVYLCASSLVAGAETQYFGPGTRLLVL.

The gene calls are TRBV7-2 and TRBJ2-1, with D unresolved. This CDR3 contains 16 residues. The germline CDR1 and CDR2 sequences are SGHTA and FQGNSA. V was pared by 4 bases and J by 7 bases, with 20 bases between. The CDR3 region has the DNA TGTGCCAGCAGCTCCCCAGGTCGGGTGGGCCAAAATGAGCAGTTCTTC. Translation gives CASSSPGRVGQNEQFF.

This chain links TRBV2 with TRBJ1-1; 8 positions agree with TRBD1. The V segment lost 9 bases and the J segment 0 bases; nucleotides outside the gene matches: 6. Germline V gene data show CDR1 as SNHLY and CDR2 as FYNNEI. This CDR3 contains 14 residues. CDR3 in DNA: TGTGCCAGTCAGACAGGGGCCTTGAACACTGAAGCTTTCTTT. This translates into CASQTGALNTEAFF.

This chain connects TRBV9 to TRBJ1-6; a weak D match, TRBD1 (6 bases). This CDR3 region has 14 residues. The V gene lost 3 bases and the J gene lost 10 bases, with 14 bases spanning the gap. In germline, CDR1 is SGDLS, CDR2 YYNGEE. CDR3 sequence (DNA): TGTGCCAGCAGCGAGAGACAGGATATCTCACCCCTCCACTTT. This translates into CASSERQDISPLHF.

V and J are TRBV4-1 and TRBJ1-4; no firm D call. Looked up from germline, CDR1 is MGHRA and CDR2 is YSYEKL. Trimming took 3 bases from V and 1 from J, leaving 12 bases between them. The CDR3 spans 16 residues. The CDR3 DNA follows: TGCGCCAGCAGCCATATCTACAGTCTAACTAATGAAAAACTGTTTTTT. The encoded protein is CASSHIYSLTNEKLFF.

The chain has TRBV4-1 and TRBJ2-1; 8 bases line up with TRBD2. Germline lookup yields CDR1 MGHRA and CDR2 YSYEKL. V dropped 0 bases and J dropped 4; count of bases not matched to a gene: 5. This CDR3 spans 16 amino acids. Written as DNA, the CDR3 is TGCGCCAGCAGCCAAGAACCAGCGGGGGATTACAATGAGCAGTTCTTC. Translation: CASSQEPAGDYNEQFF.